This TCR beta chain was sequenced during a study of response to subunit inactivated influenza vaccine. Findings and caveats of the study: The study's authors posited that every seasonal influenza vaccination enlists few new T cells.

TCRdb reprocessed the RT-PCR reads with MiXCR, giving one entry per CDR3 protein. The sample contains approximately 700,000 distinct CDR3 sequences, 15% to 18% of which appear only once. This clonotype was seen only a few times. Its antigen is still unknown. The CDR3 has 16 amino acids. The germline V gene encodes CDR1 SGHDN and CDR2 FVKESK. The V end was cut by 3 bases, the J end by 0 bases, with 14 bases between. Here the sequenced sample was PBMCs from blood, taken approximately 13 days after vaccination. The sequence was obtained from a man in his fifties or sixties who received an inactivated influenza vaccine. The V and J genes are TRBV14 and TRBJ1-2; TRBD1 might be the D (5 bases). The CDR3, as DNA: TGTGCCAGCAGCCAGCCGGGACGGAATGCTAACTATGGCTACACCTTC. This encodes CASSQPGRNANYGYTF.